The entry that follows covers one T cell receptor (beta chain) sequence. One base away lies a much larger clone, so this may be a sequencing read error. This sample stems from a study of spatial heterogeneity in lung cancer. From germline, CDR1 is MDHEN and CDR2 SYDVKM. V was cut by 10 bases and J by 5 bases, with 14 bases left in between. The CDR3 is made up of 13 amino acids. The time point: sample taken at primary tumor resection. Tumor, nontumor lung or frozen PBMC supplied whole RNA that was sequenced unsorted. TCRdb re-derived calls from the 5' RACE reads in MiXCR, one entry per CDR3 protein. The sample has about 53,000 distinct CDR3 sequences, less than 9% seen once.

Sequencing used PBMCs, obtained at surgery. The chain joins TRBV28 to TRBJ1-4; D perhaps matches TRBD1 (6 bases). The TCR sequence derives from a female donor with early-stage non-small cell lung cancer. CDR3 sequence (DNA): TGTGCCAACACGGGGGGCAACAATGAAAAACTGTTTTTT. It translates to CANTGGNNEKLFF.